The rows below give T cell receptor beta chains drawn from one sample of a study of beta chain features in type 1 diabetes. Data came from immunoSEQ multiplex PCR; TCRdb stores just in-frame clones and leaves some out. The repertoire holds roughly 290,000 clones, with 14% to 15% as singletons. Source material: naive CD4+ T cells from blood. The receptors derive from a young man with type 1 diabetes. CDR3s include the opening cysteine and the closing phenylalanine or tryptophan. Each record gives: J gene, V gene, clone size, D gene, CDR3 DNA, CDR3 protein. D genes are given only for firm matches. Some rows have no size entry. The others give once, few or many, or a class for an expanded clone.

TRBJ1-4	TRBV15	few	-	TGTGCCACCAGCAGAGGCGGACGGACACTCGCAACTAATGAAAAACTGTTTTTT	CATSRGGRTLATNEKLFF
TRBJ2-7	TRBV30	-	-	TGTGCCTGGTTCGGGGGTTCCTACGAGCAGTACTTC	CAWFGGSYEQYF
TRBJ2-6	TRBV19	-	-	TGTGCCAGTAGGAAGGGGACACCCTCTGGGGCCAACGTCCTGACTTTC	CASRKGTPSGANVLTF
TRBJ2-7	TRBV15	-	TRBD2	TGTGCCACCAGCAGAGCTTTAGCGGGAGCTACCTACGAGCAGTACTTC	CATSRALAGATYEQYF
TRBJ1-5	TRBV4-1	-	-	TGCGCCAGCAGCCAACCAGGGAGCAATCAGCCCCAGCATTTT	CASSQPGSNQPQHF
TRBJ1-6	TRBV28	-	-	TGTGCCAGCAGGCGTGGTCTACGTAATTCACCCCTCCACTTT	CASRRGLRNSPLHF
TRBJ2-7	TRBV7-9	-	-	TGTGCCAGCAGCCCACAGGGCCCATCCTACGAGCAGTACTTC	CASSPQGPSYEQYF
TRBJ2-4	TRBV7-2	-	TRBD2	TGTGCCAGCAGCCTCCTCGGGAGGACCGCCAAAAACATTCAGTACTTC	CASSLLGRTAKNIQYF
TRBJ2-2	TRBV30	few	-	TGTGCCTGGAGTGTACGCAGTTACACCGGGGAGCTGTTTTTT	CAWSVRSYTGELFF
TRBJ2-1	TRBV28	-	TRBD1	TGTGCCAGCTTCCCAGGGGGCTCCTACAATGAGCAGTTCTTC	CASFPGGSYNEQFF
TRBJ1-1	TRBV18	few	TRBD1	TGTGCCAGCTCAGGGGACAGGAACACTGAAGCTTTCTTT	CASSGDRNTEAFF
TRBJ2-3	TRBV18	-	-	TGTGCCAGCTCACCCGCCCAGGTCCCAGATACGCAGTATTTT	CASSPAQVPDTQYF
TRBJ2-7	TRBV23-1	-	TRBD1	TGCGCCAGTCTTCTGGGACAGGGAAGGTACGAGCAGTACTTC	CASLLGQGRYEQYF
TRBJ2-5	TRBV30	-	-	TGTGCCTGGAGTACGGTTACGACCCAGTACTTC	CAWSTVTTQYF
TRBJ2-3	TRBV6-5	-	-	TGTGCCAGCAGTTCTTGGGCGGGAAGACCAGATACGCAGTATTTT	CASSSWAGRPDTQYF
TRBJ2-1	TRBV5-4	few	-	TGTGCCAGCAGCCGGGAAGGCCAAAGGTACAATGAGCAGTTCTTC	CASSREGQRYNEQFF
TRBJ2-1	TRBV5-1	-	TRBD2	TGCGCCAGCAGCTTGGAAGCGCTAGCGGGATACAATGAGCAGTTCTTC	CASSLEALAGYNEQFF
TRBJ2-7	TRBV5-4	-	TRBD1	TGTGCCAGCAGCCCCCGACCGACAGGGGTCGACGAGCAGTACTTC	CASSPRPTGVDEQYF
TRBJ1-2	TRBV18	few	TRBD1	TGTGCCAGCTCACTCGACAGGGCTGGTGACGGCTACACCTTC	CASSLDRAGDGYTF
TRBJ2-7	TRBV27	-	-	TGTGCCAGCAGTTCGCAGGGGCTCGCTATCGACGAGCAGTACTTC	CASSSQGLAIDEQYF
TRBJ1-5	TRBV7-2	-	-	TGTGCCAGCAGCCGGGGGGTAGATCAGCCCCAGCATTTT	CASSRGVDQPQHF
TRBJ2-5	TRBV5-1	few	-	TGCGCCAGCAGCTTGACAGGGCTCCAAGAGACCCAGTACTTC	CASSLTGLQETQYF
TRBJ2-7	TRBV10-3	-	TRBD1	TGTGCCATCAGCGCTGATGTAACAGGGGTTTGGGGCGAGCAGTACTTC	CAISADVTGVWGEQYF
TRBJ2-4	TRBV7-2	few	-	TGTGCCAGCAGCCCGACTGGAAACATTCAGTACTTC	CASSPTGNIQYF
TRBJ1-5	TRBV7-2	-	-	TGTGCCAGCAGCCCCAGCCTCTTTGAGGCCCAGCATTTT	CASSPSLFEAQHF
TRBJ1-2	TRBV2	few	-	TGTGCCAGCAGTGAGCAGGACTATGGCTACACCTTC	CASSEQDYGYTF
TRBJ2-5	TRBV14	few	TRBD2	TGTGCCAGCCGAGGACTAGCGGGACCCCAAGAGACCCAGTACTTC	CASRGLAGPQETQYF
TRBJ2-4	TRBV19	-	TRBD2	TGTGCCAGTAAGGGACTAGCGGTAGCCAAAAACATTCAGTACTTC	CASKGLAVAKNIQYF
TRBJ1-5	TRBV19	-	TRBD1	TGTGCCAGTAAACCGACAGGGAGCAATCAGCCCCAGCATTTT	CASKPTGSNQPQHF
TRBJ2-5	TRBV5-6	-	-	TGTGCCAGCAGCCTAACCGGGACACAAGAGACCCAGTACTTC	CASSLTGTQETQYF
TRBJ1-1	TRBV2	few	TRBD1	TGTGCCAGCAGTCAACAGGGGCTTGAAGCTTTCTTT	CASSQQGLEAFF
TRBJ2-7	TRBV25-1	few	TRBD1	TGTGCCAGCAGTCGGTATCCGGGGACAGCCGTATCCTACGAGCAGTACTTC	CASSRYPGTAVSYEQYF
TRBJ1-2	TRBV19	-	-	TGTGCCAGTAGTATGGGGGGGGCTAACTATGGCTACACCTTC	CASSMGGANYGYTF
TRBJ1-5	TRBV7-6	-	TRBD1	TGTGCCAGCAGCTTAGGCAGGGGGCTAAATCAGCCCCAGCATTTT	CASSLGRGLNQPQHF
TRBJ2-3	TRBV5-6	-	-	TGTGCCAGCAGCTTGGCCCTACCTACTACGCAGTATTTT	CASSLALPTTQYF
TRBJ2-6	TRBV30	few	TRBD1	TGTGCCTGGAGTGGGCAGGGGGCGCTTGGGGCCAACGTCCTGACTTTC	CAWSGQGALGANVLTF
TRBJ2-1	TRBV5-1	-	TRBD2	TGCGCCAGCAGCTTGGATCTAGCGGGAGGGCCGAGGAATGAGCAGTTCTTC	CASSLDLAGGPRNEQFF
TRBJ2-2	TRBV5-1	-	-	TGCGCCAGCAGCACACTATCGTATAACACCGGGGAGCTGTTTTTT	CASSTLSYNTGELFF
TRBJ2-4	TRBV5-1	-	TRBD2	TGCGCCAGCAGAGAGGTGCTAGCGGGAGCCAAAAACATTCAGTACTTC	CASREVLAGAKNIQYF